Described below is a single TCR beta chain sequence and its context. Antigen: not known. Germline lookup yields CDR1 MNHEY and CDR2 SVGAGI. The CDR3 consists of 14 residues. V gave up 3 bases and J gave up 2 bases; unmatched junction bases: 2. These data originate in a study of cytomegalovirus exposure and HLA in healthy donors. Across the study: The roughly 660 first-cohort repertoires shared a platform with the 100 to 150 validation repertoires, as reported in a later analysis. Study results and caveats: Across donors, most TCRs were seen rarely, yet some public ones were widespread. The study listed approximately 160 cytomegalovirus-associated TCR beta chains.

The donors were members of the validation cohort comprising about 130 subjects, separate from the roughly 600-subject first cohort. This table comes from immunoSEQ multiplex PCR, and its TCRdb copy is limited to in-frame clones, with some not included. Of some 120,000 clones in the sample, roughly 90% were seen once. Sequenced: PBMCs. The source of this sequence is a man aged 25 to 40 in good health and CMV-seronegative. The rearrangement links TRBV6-5 to TRBJ1-2; 8 bases agree with TRBD1. As DNA, the CDR3 is TGTGCCAGCAGTTATCACAGGGGGAACTATGGCTACACCTTC. Translated: CASSYHRGNYGYTF.